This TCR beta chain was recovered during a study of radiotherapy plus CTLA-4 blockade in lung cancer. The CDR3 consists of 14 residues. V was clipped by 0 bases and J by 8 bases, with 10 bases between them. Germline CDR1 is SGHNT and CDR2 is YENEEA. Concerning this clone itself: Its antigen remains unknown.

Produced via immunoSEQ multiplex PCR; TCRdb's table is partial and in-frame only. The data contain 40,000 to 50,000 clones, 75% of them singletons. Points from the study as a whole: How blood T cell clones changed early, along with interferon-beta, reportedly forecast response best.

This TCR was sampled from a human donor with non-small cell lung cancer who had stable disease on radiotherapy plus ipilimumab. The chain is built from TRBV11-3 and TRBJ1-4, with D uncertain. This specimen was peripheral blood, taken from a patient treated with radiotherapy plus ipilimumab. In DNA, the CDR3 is TGTGCCAGCAGCTTAGAGGCCAGAACAGAAAAACTGTTTTTT. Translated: CASSLEARTEKLFF.